This is a list of T cell receptor beta chains from one sample in a study of blood T cell repertoires in COVID-19. Here immunoSEQ multiplex PCR was the method, and the copy in TCRdb shows in-frame clones only, minus some. The sample lists about 180,000 clones, around 87% seen once, with approximately 2.7% in the top ten. Sequencing was carried out using peripheral blood. These receptors were taken from a man aged 40-49 years with active or convalescent COVID-19. Each CDR3 is given with its conserved first and last residue. The order of the fields is J gene, clone size, V gene, CDR3 protein. The size field is filled for only some rows; it gives once, few, many or a size class.

j_gene: TRBJ2-2
abundance: NA
v_gene: TRBV18
CDR3aa: CASSPTSSRVVAGELFF

j_gene: TRBJ1-3
abundance: NA
v_gene: TRBV19
CDR3aa: CASSRTGGGNTIYF

j_gene: TRBJ2-3
abundance: NA
v_gene: TRBV6-6
CDR3aa: CASSRSTTPSKHATDTQYF

j_gene: TRBJ1-6
abundance: NA
v_gene: TRBV14
CDR3aa: CASSQVRGMGNSPLHF

j_gene: TRBJ1-1
abundance: NA
v_gene: TRBV6-1
CDR3aa: CASSEGRGGTEAFF

j_gene: TRBJ2-5
abundance: NA
v_gene: TRBV30
CDR3aa: CALRTATDGTQYF

j_gene: TRBJ1-2
abundance: NA
v_gene: TRBV1
CDR3aa: CTSSQDQTGRETYGYTF

j_gene: TRBJ2-7
abundance: NA
v_gene: TRBV6-5
CDR3aa: CASSYRFQGSYEQYF

j_gene: TRBJ1-4
abundance: NA
v_gene: TRBV15
CDR3aa: CATTAGLSAGEKLFF

j_gene: TRBJ1-5
abundance: NA
v_gene: TRBV5-1
CDR3aa: CASSVEGQRNQPQHF

j_gene: TRBJ2-3
abundance: NA
v_gene: TRBV27
CDR3aa: CASSNRQGPSTDTQYF

j_gene: TRBJ1-2
abundance: few
v_gene: TRBV15
CDR3aa: CATSRGGSDYGYTF

j_gene: TRBJ1-5
abundance: NA
v_gene: TRBV19
CDR3aa: CASSHSGTGRFNQPQHF

j_gene: TRBJ1-1
abundance: NA
v_gene: TRBV29-1
CDR3aa: CSVLTGNPREAFF

j_gene: TRBJ2-2
abundance: once
v_gene: TRBV9
CDR3aa: CASSVRTSADTGELFF

j_gene: TRBJ2-1
abundance: NA
v_gene: TRBV7-3
CDR3aa: CASSRGGANEQFF

j_gene: TRBJ1-2
abundance: NA
v_gene: TRBV20-1
CDR3aa: CSASHGAGGDGYTF

j_gene: TRBJ1-6
abundance: few
v_gene: TRBV11-2
CDR3aa: CASSSSAGPPLHF

j_gene: TRBJ1-2
abundance: NA
v_gene: TRBV10-2
CDR3aa: CASSEGSGGSYGYTF

j_gene: TRBJ1-1
abundance: NA
v_gene: TRBV7-9
CDR3aa: CASSLGSSGEWTEAFF

j_gene: TRBJ2-7
abundance: NA
v_gene: TRBV5-5
CDR3aa: CASSGGLAGGSYVEQYF

j_gene: TRBJ1-1
abundance: NA
v_gene: TRBV4-1
CDR3aa: CASSRGHPPNTEAFF

j_gene: TRBJ1-2
abundance: NA
v_gene: TRBV4-1
CDR3aa: CASSQGETGVYGYTF

j_gene: TRBJ1-4
abundance: few
v_gene: TRBV10-1
CDR3aa: CASSGSAGGEDEKLFF

j_gene: TRBJ1-2
abundance: NA
v_gene: TRBV4-2
CDR3aa: CASSQEGQGNYGYTF

j_gene: TRBJ2-3
abundance: NA
v_gene: TRBV7-2
CDR3aa: CASSPMSGGTTDTQYF

j_gene: TRBJ2-2
abundance: NA
v_gene: TRBV7-8
CDR3aa: CASSLASRGEAGELFF

j_gene: TRBJ2-1
abundance: NA
v_gene: TRBV19
CDR3aa: CASSTRGQGVIPPSYNEQFF

j_gene: TRBJ1-5
abundance: NA
v_gene: TRBV6-2/TRBV6-3
CDR3aa: CASSYKPRTGPNQPQHF

j_gene: TRBJ2-3
abundance: NA
v_gene: TRBV11-3
CDR3aa: CASSLAGASTDTQYF